A selection of T cell receptor beta chains follows, all from one sample in a study of blood T cell repertoires in COVID-19. Measured with immunoSEQ multiplex PCR; TCRdb has only the in-frame clones, and not every one. The table has fewer than 300,000 clones, approximately 90% seen once. The sample taken for sequencing was peripheral blood. Receptors were obtained from a man aged 55 to 69 who had recovered from COVID-19. Each CDR3 is given with its conserved first and last residue. Each record gives: J gene, D gene, clone size, V gene, CDR3 DNA, CDR3 protein. A D gene is named only where the DNA matches it firmly. Clone size, where shown, is once, few, many, or a class for clones that have expanded.

TRBJ2-5	NA	NA	TRBV11-3	TGTGCCAGCAGCTTAAGGGGGGAGACCCAGTACTTC	CASSLRGETQYF
TRBJ1-1	NA	NA	TRBV7-6	TGTGCCAGCAGCTTCGAAGGCGGGACCCTCCCAGAAGCTTTCTTT	CASSFEGGTLPEAFF
TRBJ1-4	TRBD1	NA	TRBV5-8	TGTGCCAGCAGCACCCGGGACAGGGGTGTTGAAAAACTGTTTTTT	CASSTRDRGVEKLFF
TRBJ2-7	NA	NA	TRBV15	TGTGCCACCAGCAGACAGATAGAGGGCGAGCAGTACTTC	CATSRQIEGEQYF
TRBJ2-1	TRBD2	NA	TRBV5-1	TGCGCCAGCAGCTTGGCCACTAGCGGGGGGGACTCCTACAATGAGCAGTTCTTC	CASSLATSGGDSYNEQFF
TRBJ1-1	TRBD1	few	TRBV6-2/TRBV6-3	TGTGCCAGCAGTTCTCCCACCCGCGAGGGGGCGAGGACTGAAGCTTTCTTT	CASSSPTREGARTEAFF
TRBJ2-4	TRBD1	NA	TRBV7-9	TGTGCCAGCAGCTTCCTAGGACAGGGGAGATCAAACATTCAGTACTTC	CASSFLGQGRSNIQYF
TRBJ1-2	NA	once	TRBV6-6	TGTGCCAGCAGTTCCGACACCACTAGTGGCTACACCTTC	CASSSDTTSGYTF
TRBJ1-2	NA	NA	TRBV3-1/TRBV3-2	TGTGCCAGCAGCCAAGAAAGGGGGGGCGCGGTGAATGGCTACACCTTC	CASSQERGGAVNGYTF
TRBJ2-3	TRBD2	NA	TRBV3-1/TRBV3-2	TGTGCCAGCAGCCAAGCCGGCGGGGGGGCCACAGATACGCAGTATTTT	CASSQAGGGATDTQYF
TRBJ1-1	NA	NA	TRBV15	TGTGCCACCAGCAGAGTTCGATCTCGGGGGTGGAACACTGAAGCTTTCTTT	CATSRVRSRGWNTEAFF
TRBJ2-3	NA	NA	TRBV15	TGTGCCACCAGCAGAGATCCCGGAGGGCGGGCAACAGATACGCAGTATTTT	CATSRDPGGRATDTQYF
TRBJ2-2	NA	NA	TRBV3-1/TRBV3-2	TGTGCCAGCAGGGAGCAAGCCGCCGGGGAGCTGTTTTTT	CASREQAAGELFF
TRBJ2-7	TRBD1	NA	TRBV5-4	TGTGCCAGCAGCCGGACGACAGGGGTCTACGAGCAGTACTTC	CASSRTTGVYEQYF
TRBJ2-2	NA	NA	TRBV13	TGTGCCAGCAGCGCTAGTAGGGGCGGGGAGCTGTTTTTT	CASSASRGGELFF
TRBJ2-7	TRBD1	NA	TRBV2	TGTGCCAGCAGCTTGACAGGGGAAGTAGCCGAGCAGTACTTC	CASSLTGEVAEQYF
TRBJ1-1	NA	NA	TRBV9	TGTGCCAGCAGCGTAGACCCGGGGACACTCATGAACACTGAAGCTTTCTTT	CASSVDPGTLMNTEAFF